This T cell receptor beta chain was identified in a study of shared clonotypes between healthy human individuals. Several immunoSEQ plates held equal portions of the genomic DNA taken from each subset. Assay: immunoSEQ multiplex PCR; the TCRdb copy retains only in-frame clones and omits some. The sample lists millions of clones; under 95% were seen once. In the case of this clone: Its antigen is not identified.

Study results and limitations: There were few donors, and this limited the genetic and exposure-history diversity represented.

Terminally differentiated effector memory CD45RA+ cells were left out of the naive CD8 fraction, which was CD45RO-negative and positively selected for CCR7. Germline V gene data show CDR1 as MNHEY and CDR2 as SMNVEV (reference sequence). V was shortened by 2 bases and J by 5 bases, with 12 bases between the two germline ends. The length of the CDR3 is 14 residues. Sequenced: naive CD8+ T cells from PBMCs. The receptor comes from a man aged 18 to 30 in good health. Some clones in this sample may be carry-over from other donors' samples. The J gene is TRBJ2-5, the V gene TRBV27; no clear D gene. CDR3 loop: CASSLIGPRETQYF. The DNA of the CDR3 is TGTGCCAGCAGTTTAATAGGGCCCCGGGAGACCCAGTACTTC.